This T cell receptor beta chain was captured by sequencing in a study of blood T cell repertoires in COVID-19. Study in general: Collection of acute and convalescent COVID-19 samples took place in the United States, Italy and Spain. Sources were T cells, B-cell-depleted T cells, or PBMCs; the material itself was cDNA or gDNA.

Original processing methods: It was from reference gene primer amplification that nucleated cell counts were estimated. Measured with immunoSEQ multiplex PCR; TCRdb has only the in-frame clones, and not every one. That table is the source of V, J and clone size, and D and trimming were worked out from the DNA. The sample has 150,000 or so clones; around 85% are singletons. The germline V gene encodes CDR1 MNHEY and CDR2 SVGAGI. This CDR3 region has 14 residues. The V and J ends lost 8 bases and 5 bases respectively, with 15 bases between them. This receptor was taken from a woman aged 60-75 years with acute or convalescent COVID-19. The chain carries TRBV6-5 and TRBJ2-2; TRBD1 is a possible D gene (5 bases). The material sequenced was peripheral blood. The CDR3 DNA sequence: TGTGCCAGCTCACTCCAGGGTGGGACCGGGGAGCTGTTTTTT. It is translated as CASSLQGGTGELFF.